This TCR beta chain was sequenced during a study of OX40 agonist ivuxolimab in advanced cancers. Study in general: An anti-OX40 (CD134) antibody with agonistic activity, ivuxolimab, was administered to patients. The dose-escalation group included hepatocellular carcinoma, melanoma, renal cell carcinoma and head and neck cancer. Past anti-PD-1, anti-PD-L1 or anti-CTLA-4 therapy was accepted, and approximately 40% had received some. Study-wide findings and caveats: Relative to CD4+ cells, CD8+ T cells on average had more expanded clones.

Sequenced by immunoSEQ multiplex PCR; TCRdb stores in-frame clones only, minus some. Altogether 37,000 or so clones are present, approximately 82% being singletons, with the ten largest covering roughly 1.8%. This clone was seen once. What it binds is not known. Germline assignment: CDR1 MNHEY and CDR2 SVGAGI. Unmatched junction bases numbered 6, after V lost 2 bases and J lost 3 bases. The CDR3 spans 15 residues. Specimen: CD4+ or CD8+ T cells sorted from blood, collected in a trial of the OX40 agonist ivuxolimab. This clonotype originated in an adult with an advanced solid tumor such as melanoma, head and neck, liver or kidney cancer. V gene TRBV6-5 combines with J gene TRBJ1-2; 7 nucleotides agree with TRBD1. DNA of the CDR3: TGTGCCAGCAGTTACGATGACAGGGTATACTATGGCTACACCTTC. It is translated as CASSYDDRVYYGYTF.